This passage covers 17 T cell receptor beta chains from one sample sequenced in a study of identical twins. TCRdb reprocessed the 5' RACE reads via MiXCR and lists one record per CDR3 protein. Of approximately 550,000 distinct CDR3 sequences listed, around 24% are singletons. These same data were also listed under a study on yellow fever vaccine responses in identical twins.

The sample was CD4+ T cells sorted from blood. The receptors derive from a woman aged 18-29 years in good health.

This chain uses TRBV12-3 or TRBV12-4 with TRBJ2-7; the match to TRBD2 covers 10 bases. The CDR3 spans 17 residues. Trimming removed 6 bases from V and 0 bases from J; junction bases left unmatched: 11. The CDR3 nucleotides are TGTGCCAGCAGGGGGACTAGCGTTTTGGCAGTCTCCTACGAGCAGTACGTC. This gives the protein CASRGTSVLAVSYEQYV.

A few counts support this clonotype. The chain joins TRBV20-1 to TRBJ1-5; D gene unclear. This CDR3 comprises 15 residues. Germline CDR1 reads DFQATT; CDR2 reads SNEGSKA (reference sequence). V dropped 3 bases and J dropped 3 bases, with 15 bases sitting between them. The CDR3 loop is CSASLAPVINQPQHF. In nucleotides, the CDR3 is TGCAGTGCTAGTCTGGCCCCCGTGATCAATCAGCCCCAGCATTTT.

The V gene is TRBV20-1, the J gene TRBJ1-2, with 7 bases that match TRBD1. This CDR3 spans 12 amino acids. J was trimmed by 3 bases and V by 6 bases; bases with no gene match: 4. CDR1 and CDR2 from the germline V gene are DFQATT and SNEGSKA (reference sequence). The CDR3 DNA sequence: TGCAGTGCCAACCAGGGGGACTATGGCTACACCTTC. Translation gives CSANQGDYGYTF.

The chain couples TRBV12-3 or TRBV12-4 to TRBJ2-7; the D gene is possibly TRBD2 (6 bases). V lost 4 bases and J lost 4, with 17 bases in between. The CDR3 totals 15 residues. Here the CDR3 DNA reads TGTGCCAGCAGTTGGCGGAGCGGAGGGGCTTACGAGCAGTACTTC. This sequence encodes CASSWRSGGAYEQYF.

This clonotype has just a few counts. The chain combines TRBV5-1 with TRBJ2-2, with TRBD1 identical over 8 bases. The V gene's germline CDR1 is SGHRS and CDR2 YFSETQ. The junction had 8 bases not matched to a gene; V was cut back by 3 bases and J by 1 base. This CDR3 is built from 17 residues. The CDR3 protein is CASSSQPGTGNTGELFF. The DNA for the CDR3 is TGCGCCAGCAGCTCGCAGCCCGGGACAGGGAACACCGGGGAGCTGTTTTTT.

This chain uses TRBV20-1 with TRBJ2-1; 8 positions agree with TRBD2. The V gene's germline CDR1 is DFQATT and CDR2 SNEGSKA (reference sequence). This CDR3 spans 14 amino acids. The CDR3 DNA is TGCAGACCTGACGTACTAGCGGAGTTTAATGAGCAGTTCTTC. The encoded protein is CRPDVLAEFNEQFF.

The gene calls are TRBV2 and TRBJ1-6; perhaps TRBD1 as D (5 bases). Trimming took 4 bases from V and 7 from J, leaving 11 bases between them. The CDR3 sequence is 14 residues long. CDR1 is SNHLY, CDR2 FYNNEI, per germline. The CDR3 DNA follows: TGTGCCAGCAGTGGGGACGGTACAAATTCACCCCTCCACTTT. This gives the protein CASSGDGTNSPLHF.

This sequence joins TRBV9 and TRBJ2-3; D is perhaps TRBD1 (6 bases). V was cut by 0 bases and J by 5 bases, with 16 bases left in between. The CDR3 sequence is 16 residues long. Germline values: CDR1 SGDLS, CDR2 YYNGEE. This CDR3 is CASSVEPTGSIDTQYF. CDR3 nucleotides: TGTGCCAGCAGCGTAGAGCCCACAGGGTCCATAGATACGCAGTATTTT. The variable domain in full, with the rest retrieved from reference TRBV9 and TRBJ2-3, is DSGVTQTPKHLITATGQRVTLRCSPRSGDLSVYWYQQSLDQGLQFLIQYYNGEERAKGNILERFSAQQFPDLHSELNLSSLELGDSALYFCASSVEPTGSIDTQYFGPGTRLTVL.

The chain joins TRBV14 to TRBJ2-7; D perhaps matches TRBD1 (6 bases). The CDR3 totals 18 residues. Looked up from germline, CDR1 is SGHDN and CDR2 is FVKESK. V gave up 4 bases and J gave up 4 bases, with 26 bases separating them. This chain's CDR3 is CASSRARDRPGREYEQYF. The CDR3 DNA follows: TGTGCCAGCAGCCGTGCCCGAGACAGGCCTGGGAGAGAGTACGAGCAGTACTTC.

The V gene is TRBV28, the J gene TRBJ2-3; 10 bases are a match to TRBD2. Germline loops: CDR1 MDHEN, CDR2 SYDVKM. V lost 3 bases to trimming and J lost 1 base; unmatched junction nucleotides: 4. This CDR3 has 16 amino acids. The CDR3 DNA is TGTGCCAGCAGTTTCCAAGCGGGAGGGGGCACAGATACGCAGTATTTT. This gives the protein CASSFQAGGGTDTQYF.

V is TRBV24-1 and J is TRBJ2-5; TRBD1 matches at 8 bases. The CDR3 is 16 amino acids. CDR1 and CDR2 from the germline V gene are KGHDR and SFDVKD. V shed 3 bases, J shed 4 bases, and the junction held 9 bases outside the gene matches. The CDR3 DNA reads TGTGCCACCAGTGATCGCACTCAGGGGGCAGGAGAGACCCAGTACTTC. Its protein is CATSDRTQGAGETQYF.

This clonotype was observed many times. The junction differs from germline at one of its ends, possibly a read error. The J gene is TRBJ2-1, the V gene TRBV5-1, with 10 bases fitting TRBD2. The CDR3 extends over 15 amino acids. In germline, CDR1 is SGHRS, CDR2 YFSETQ. CDR3 bases: TGTGCCAGCAGCTTAGAACTAGCGGGATACAATGAGCAGTTCTTC. Translated: CASSLELAGYNEQFF.

J is TRBJ1-1 and V is TRBV5-1; maybe TRBD1 (5 bases). Germline CDR1 and CDR2: SGHRS and YFSETQ. V was pared by 0 bases and J by 2 bases, with 8 bases between. There are 14 residues in the CDR3. The CDR3 region is CASSLGGDNTEAFF. Here the CDR3 DNA reads TGCGCCAGCAGCTTGGGTGGGGACAACACTGAAGCTTTCTTT.

V gene TRBV2 combines with J gene TRBJ2-1, with 7 bases aligning to TRBD1. Germline CDR1 SNHLY, CDR2 FYNNEI. The CDR3 spans 15 residues. V lost 3 bases to trimming and J lost 3 bases; unmatched junction nucleotides: 5. Written as DNA, the CDR3 is TGTGCCAGCAGTGACCGGGACAGCCACTACAATGAGCAGTTCTTC. Residues: CASSDRDSHYNEQFF.

The V call is TRBV29-1, the J call TRBJ2-5; weak D call: TRBD1 (6 bases). The germline V gene has CDR1 SQVTM and CDR2 ANQGSEA. There are 14 residues in the CDR3. Trimming left V 4 bases short and J 2 bases short, with 14 bases between. In nucleotides, the CDR3 is TGCAGCGTTGGGGGGACACACACACAAGAGACCCAGTACTTC. Its protein is CSVGGTHTQETQYF.

This chain connects TRBV7-3 to TRBJ2-2, with D perhaps TRBD2 (5 bases). Germline V lookup: CDR1 SGHTA, CDR2 FQGTGA. V was clipped by 6 bases and J by 1 base, with 15 bases between them. The CDR3 runs 16 residues. The CDR3 region is CASSPLGVGNTGELFF. The CDR3 coding sequence is TGTGCCAGCAGTCCCCTGGGAGTGGGGAACACCGGGGAGCTGTTTTTT.

This clonotype was observed a single time. V usage is TRBV7-3 and J usage is TRBJ2-3, with a tentative D call TRBD2 (6 bases). CDR3 length: 14 residues. V shed 4 bases and J shed 2 bases, with 10 bases lying between them. Germline V gene data show CDR1 as SGHTA and CDR2 as FQGTGA. The chain's CDR3 is CASSSGLPTDTQYF. The CDR3 nucleotides read TGTGCCAGCAGCTCGGGACTTCCCACAGATACGCAGTATTTT.